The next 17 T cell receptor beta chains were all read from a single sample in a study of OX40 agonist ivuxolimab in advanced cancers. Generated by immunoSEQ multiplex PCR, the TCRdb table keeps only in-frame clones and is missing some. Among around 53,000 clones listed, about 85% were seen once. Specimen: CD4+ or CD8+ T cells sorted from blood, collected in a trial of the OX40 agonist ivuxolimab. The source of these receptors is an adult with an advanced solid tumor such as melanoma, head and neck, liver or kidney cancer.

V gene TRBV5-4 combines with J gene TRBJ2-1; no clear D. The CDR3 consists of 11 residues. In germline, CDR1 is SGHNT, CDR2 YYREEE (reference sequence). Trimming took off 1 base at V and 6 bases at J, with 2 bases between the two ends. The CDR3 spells CASSLSNEQFF. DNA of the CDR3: TGTGCCAGCAGCTTGTCCAATGAGCAGTTCTTC.

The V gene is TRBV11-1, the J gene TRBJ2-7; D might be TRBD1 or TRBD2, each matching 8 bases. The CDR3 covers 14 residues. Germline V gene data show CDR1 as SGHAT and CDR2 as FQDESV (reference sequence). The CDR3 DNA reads TGTGCCAGCAGCATAGCGGGACAGGCCTACGAGCAGTACGTC. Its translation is CASSIAGQAYEQYV.

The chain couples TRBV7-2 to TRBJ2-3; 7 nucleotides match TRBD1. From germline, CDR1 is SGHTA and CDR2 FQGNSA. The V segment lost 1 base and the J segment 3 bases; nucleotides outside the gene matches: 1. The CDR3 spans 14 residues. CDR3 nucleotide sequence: TGTGCCAGCAGCTTAGAGGGGGCAACAGATACGCAGTATTTT. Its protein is CASSLEGATDTQYF.

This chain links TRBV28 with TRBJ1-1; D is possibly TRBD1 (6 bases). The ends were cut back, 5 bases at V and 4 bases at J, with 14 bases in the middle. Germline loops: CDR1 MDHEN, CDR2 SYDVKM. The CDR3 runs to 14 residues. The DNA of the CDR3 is TGTGCCAGCAGTCTTCCCGGGACACGCACTGAAGCTTTCTTT. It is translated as CASSLPGTRTEAFF.

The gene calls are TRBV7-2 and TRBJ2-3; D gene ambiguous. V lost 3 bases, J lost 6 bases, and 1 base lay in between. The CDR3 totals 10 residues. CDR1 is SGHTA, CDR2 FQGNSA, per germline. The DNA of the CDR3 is TGTGCCAGCAGCTTGGATACGCAGTATTTT. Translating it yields CASSLDTQYF. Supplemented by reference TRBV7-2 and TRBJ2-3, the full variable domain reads GAGVSQSPSNKVTEKGKDVELRCDPISGHTALYWYRQSLGQGLEFLIYFQGNSAPDKSGLPSDRFSAERTGGSVSTLTIQRTQQEDSAVYLCASSLDTQYFGPGTRLTVL.

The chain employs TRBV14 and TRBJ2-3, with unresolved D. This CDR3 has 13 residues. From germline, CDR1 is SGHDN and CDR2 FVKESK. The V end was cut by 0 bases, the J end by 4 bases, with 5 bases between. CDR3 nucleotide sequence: TGTGCCAGCAGCCAAGAGCCAGCAGATACGCAGTATTTT. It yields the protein CASSQEPADTQYF. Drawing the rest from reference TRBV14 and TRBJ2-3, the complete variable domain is EAGVTQFPSHSVIEKGQTVTLRCDPISGHDNLYWYRRVMGKEIKFLLHFVKESKQDESGMPNNRFLAERTGGTYSTLKVQPAELEDSGVYFCASSQEPADTQYFGPGTRLTVL.

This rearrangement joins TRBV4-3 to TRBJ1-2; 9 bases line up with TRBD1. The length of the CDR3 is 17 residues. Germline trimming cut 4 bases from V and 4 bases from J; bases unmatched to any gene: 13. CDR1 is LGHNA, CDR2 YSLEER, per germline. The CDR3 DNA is TGCGCCAGCAGCCCAACCTCCGGGACAGGGCCTTCCTATGGCTACACCTTC. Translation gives CASSPTSGTGPSYGYTF.

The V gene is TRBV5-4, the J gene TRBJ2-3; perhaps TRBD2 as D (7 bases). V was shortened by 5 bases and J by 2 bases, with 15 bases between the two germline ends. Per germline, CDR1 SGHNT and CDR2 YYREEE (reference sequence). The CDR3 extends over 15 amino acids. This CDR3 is CASRPWGGHTDTQYF. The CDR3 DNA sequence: TGTGCCAGCAGGCCTTGGGGGGGCCACACAGATACGCAGTATTTT. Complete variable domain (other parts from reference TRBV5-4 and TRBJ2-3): ETGVTQSPTHLIKTRGQQVTLRCSSQSGHNTVSWYQQALGQGPQFIFQYYREEENGRGNFPPRFSGLQFPNYSSELNVNALELDDSALYLCASRPWGGHTDTQYFGPGTRLTVL.

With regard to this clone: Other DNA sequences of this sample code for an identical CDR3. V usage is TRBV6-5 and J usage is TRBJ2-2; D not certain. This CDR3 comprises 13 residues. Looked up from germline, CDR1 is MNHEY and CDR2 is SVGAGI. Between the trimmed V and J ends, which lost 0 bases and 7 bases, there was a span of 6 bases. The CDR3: CASSYSGSGELFF. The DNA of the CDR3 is TGTGCCAGCAGTTACTCTGGCAGCGGGGAGCTGTTTTTT.

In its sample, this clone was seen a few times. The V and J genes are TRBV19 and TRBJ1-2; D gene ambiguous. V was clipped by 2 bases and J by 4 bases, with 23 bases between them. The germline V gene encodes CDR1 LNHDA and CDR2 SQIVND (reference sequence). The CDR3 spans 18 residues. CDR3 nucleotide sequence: TGTGCCAGTAGTATATTCTCGCAAGGAGGGCCTTCCTTCTATGGCTACACCTTC. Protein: CASSIFSQGGPSFYGYTF.

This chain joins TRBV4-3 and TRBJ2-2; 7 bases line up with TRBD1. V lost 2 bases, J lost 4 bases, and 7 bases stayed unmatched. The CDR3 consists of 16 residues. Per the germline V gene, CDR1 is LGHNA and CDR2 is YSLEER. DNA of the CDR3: TGCGCCAGCAGCCAACTTGACAGGGCGGGCACCGGGGAGCTGTTTTTT. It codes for CASSQLDRAGTGELFF.

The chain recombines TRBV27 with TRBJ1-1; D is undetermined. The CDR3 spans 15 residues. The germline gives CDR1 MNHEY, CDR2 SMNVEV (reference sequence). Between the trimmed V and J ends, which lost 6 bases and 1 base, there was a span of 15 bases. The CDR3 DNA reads TGTGCCAGCAGCCCAAGGGCCACAAAGAACACTGAAGCTTTCTTT. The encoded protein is CASSPRATKNTEAFF.

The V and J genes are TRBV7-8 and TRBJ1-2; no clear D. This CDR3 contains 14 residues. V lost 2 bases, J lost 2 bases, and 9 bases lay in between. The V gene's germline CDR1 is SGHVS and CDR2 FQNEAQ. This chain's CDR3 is CASSLSPENYGYTF. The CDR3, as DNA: TGTGCCAGCAGCTTATCCCCAGAAAACTATGGCTACACCTTC.

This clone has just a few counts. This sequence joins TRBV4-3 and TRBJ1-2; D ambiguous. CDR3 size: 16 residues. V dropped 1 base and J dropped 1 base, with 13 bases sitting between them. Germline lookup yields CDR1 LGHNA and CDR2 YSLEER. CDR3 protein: CASSQARFTNNYGYTF. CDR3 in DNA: TGCGCCAGCAGCCAAGCTAGGTTCACCAATAACTATGGCTACACCTTC.

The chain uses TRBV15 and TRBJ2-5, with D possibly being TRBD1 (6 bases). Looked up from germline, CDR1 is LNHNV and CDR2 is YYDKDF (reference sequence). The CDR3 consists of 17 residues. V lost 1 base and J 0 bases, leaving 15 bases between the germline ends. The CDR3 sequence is CATSRVPGTGYQETQYF. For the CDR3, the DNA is TGTGCCACCAGCAGAGTGCCAGGCACAGGGTACCAAGAGACCCAGTACTTC.

CDR3 residues: CASSLEGLAGIGELFF. In DNA form, the CDR3 reads TGTGCCAGCAGCTTGGAAGGTCTAGCGGGGATCGGGGAGCTGTTTTTT. The V call is TRBV5-4, the J call TRBJ2-2, with 9 bases aligning to TRBD2. Trimming at V came to 0 bases and at J to 7 bases, leaving 7 bases not matched to a gene. Germline V gives CDR1 SGHNT, CDR2 YYREEE (reference sequence). The CDR3 length is 16 residues. Full variable domain (rest looked up from reference TRBV5-4 and TRBJ2-2): ETGVTQSPTHLIKTRGQQVTLRCSSQSGHNTVSWYQQALGQGPQFIFQYYREEENGRGNFPPRFSGLQFPNYSSELNVNALELDDSALYLCASSLEGLAGIGELFFGEGSRLTVL.

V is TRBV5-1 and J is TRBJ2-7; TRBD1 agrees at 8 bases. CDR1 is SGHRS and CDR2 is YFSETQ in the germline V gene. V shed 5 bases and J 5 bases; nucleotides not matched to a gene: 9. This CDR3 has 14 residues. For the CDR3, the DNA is TGCGCCAGCAGGCCGGGACAGGAGGACGACGAGCAGTACTTC. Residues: CASRPGQEDDEQYF.